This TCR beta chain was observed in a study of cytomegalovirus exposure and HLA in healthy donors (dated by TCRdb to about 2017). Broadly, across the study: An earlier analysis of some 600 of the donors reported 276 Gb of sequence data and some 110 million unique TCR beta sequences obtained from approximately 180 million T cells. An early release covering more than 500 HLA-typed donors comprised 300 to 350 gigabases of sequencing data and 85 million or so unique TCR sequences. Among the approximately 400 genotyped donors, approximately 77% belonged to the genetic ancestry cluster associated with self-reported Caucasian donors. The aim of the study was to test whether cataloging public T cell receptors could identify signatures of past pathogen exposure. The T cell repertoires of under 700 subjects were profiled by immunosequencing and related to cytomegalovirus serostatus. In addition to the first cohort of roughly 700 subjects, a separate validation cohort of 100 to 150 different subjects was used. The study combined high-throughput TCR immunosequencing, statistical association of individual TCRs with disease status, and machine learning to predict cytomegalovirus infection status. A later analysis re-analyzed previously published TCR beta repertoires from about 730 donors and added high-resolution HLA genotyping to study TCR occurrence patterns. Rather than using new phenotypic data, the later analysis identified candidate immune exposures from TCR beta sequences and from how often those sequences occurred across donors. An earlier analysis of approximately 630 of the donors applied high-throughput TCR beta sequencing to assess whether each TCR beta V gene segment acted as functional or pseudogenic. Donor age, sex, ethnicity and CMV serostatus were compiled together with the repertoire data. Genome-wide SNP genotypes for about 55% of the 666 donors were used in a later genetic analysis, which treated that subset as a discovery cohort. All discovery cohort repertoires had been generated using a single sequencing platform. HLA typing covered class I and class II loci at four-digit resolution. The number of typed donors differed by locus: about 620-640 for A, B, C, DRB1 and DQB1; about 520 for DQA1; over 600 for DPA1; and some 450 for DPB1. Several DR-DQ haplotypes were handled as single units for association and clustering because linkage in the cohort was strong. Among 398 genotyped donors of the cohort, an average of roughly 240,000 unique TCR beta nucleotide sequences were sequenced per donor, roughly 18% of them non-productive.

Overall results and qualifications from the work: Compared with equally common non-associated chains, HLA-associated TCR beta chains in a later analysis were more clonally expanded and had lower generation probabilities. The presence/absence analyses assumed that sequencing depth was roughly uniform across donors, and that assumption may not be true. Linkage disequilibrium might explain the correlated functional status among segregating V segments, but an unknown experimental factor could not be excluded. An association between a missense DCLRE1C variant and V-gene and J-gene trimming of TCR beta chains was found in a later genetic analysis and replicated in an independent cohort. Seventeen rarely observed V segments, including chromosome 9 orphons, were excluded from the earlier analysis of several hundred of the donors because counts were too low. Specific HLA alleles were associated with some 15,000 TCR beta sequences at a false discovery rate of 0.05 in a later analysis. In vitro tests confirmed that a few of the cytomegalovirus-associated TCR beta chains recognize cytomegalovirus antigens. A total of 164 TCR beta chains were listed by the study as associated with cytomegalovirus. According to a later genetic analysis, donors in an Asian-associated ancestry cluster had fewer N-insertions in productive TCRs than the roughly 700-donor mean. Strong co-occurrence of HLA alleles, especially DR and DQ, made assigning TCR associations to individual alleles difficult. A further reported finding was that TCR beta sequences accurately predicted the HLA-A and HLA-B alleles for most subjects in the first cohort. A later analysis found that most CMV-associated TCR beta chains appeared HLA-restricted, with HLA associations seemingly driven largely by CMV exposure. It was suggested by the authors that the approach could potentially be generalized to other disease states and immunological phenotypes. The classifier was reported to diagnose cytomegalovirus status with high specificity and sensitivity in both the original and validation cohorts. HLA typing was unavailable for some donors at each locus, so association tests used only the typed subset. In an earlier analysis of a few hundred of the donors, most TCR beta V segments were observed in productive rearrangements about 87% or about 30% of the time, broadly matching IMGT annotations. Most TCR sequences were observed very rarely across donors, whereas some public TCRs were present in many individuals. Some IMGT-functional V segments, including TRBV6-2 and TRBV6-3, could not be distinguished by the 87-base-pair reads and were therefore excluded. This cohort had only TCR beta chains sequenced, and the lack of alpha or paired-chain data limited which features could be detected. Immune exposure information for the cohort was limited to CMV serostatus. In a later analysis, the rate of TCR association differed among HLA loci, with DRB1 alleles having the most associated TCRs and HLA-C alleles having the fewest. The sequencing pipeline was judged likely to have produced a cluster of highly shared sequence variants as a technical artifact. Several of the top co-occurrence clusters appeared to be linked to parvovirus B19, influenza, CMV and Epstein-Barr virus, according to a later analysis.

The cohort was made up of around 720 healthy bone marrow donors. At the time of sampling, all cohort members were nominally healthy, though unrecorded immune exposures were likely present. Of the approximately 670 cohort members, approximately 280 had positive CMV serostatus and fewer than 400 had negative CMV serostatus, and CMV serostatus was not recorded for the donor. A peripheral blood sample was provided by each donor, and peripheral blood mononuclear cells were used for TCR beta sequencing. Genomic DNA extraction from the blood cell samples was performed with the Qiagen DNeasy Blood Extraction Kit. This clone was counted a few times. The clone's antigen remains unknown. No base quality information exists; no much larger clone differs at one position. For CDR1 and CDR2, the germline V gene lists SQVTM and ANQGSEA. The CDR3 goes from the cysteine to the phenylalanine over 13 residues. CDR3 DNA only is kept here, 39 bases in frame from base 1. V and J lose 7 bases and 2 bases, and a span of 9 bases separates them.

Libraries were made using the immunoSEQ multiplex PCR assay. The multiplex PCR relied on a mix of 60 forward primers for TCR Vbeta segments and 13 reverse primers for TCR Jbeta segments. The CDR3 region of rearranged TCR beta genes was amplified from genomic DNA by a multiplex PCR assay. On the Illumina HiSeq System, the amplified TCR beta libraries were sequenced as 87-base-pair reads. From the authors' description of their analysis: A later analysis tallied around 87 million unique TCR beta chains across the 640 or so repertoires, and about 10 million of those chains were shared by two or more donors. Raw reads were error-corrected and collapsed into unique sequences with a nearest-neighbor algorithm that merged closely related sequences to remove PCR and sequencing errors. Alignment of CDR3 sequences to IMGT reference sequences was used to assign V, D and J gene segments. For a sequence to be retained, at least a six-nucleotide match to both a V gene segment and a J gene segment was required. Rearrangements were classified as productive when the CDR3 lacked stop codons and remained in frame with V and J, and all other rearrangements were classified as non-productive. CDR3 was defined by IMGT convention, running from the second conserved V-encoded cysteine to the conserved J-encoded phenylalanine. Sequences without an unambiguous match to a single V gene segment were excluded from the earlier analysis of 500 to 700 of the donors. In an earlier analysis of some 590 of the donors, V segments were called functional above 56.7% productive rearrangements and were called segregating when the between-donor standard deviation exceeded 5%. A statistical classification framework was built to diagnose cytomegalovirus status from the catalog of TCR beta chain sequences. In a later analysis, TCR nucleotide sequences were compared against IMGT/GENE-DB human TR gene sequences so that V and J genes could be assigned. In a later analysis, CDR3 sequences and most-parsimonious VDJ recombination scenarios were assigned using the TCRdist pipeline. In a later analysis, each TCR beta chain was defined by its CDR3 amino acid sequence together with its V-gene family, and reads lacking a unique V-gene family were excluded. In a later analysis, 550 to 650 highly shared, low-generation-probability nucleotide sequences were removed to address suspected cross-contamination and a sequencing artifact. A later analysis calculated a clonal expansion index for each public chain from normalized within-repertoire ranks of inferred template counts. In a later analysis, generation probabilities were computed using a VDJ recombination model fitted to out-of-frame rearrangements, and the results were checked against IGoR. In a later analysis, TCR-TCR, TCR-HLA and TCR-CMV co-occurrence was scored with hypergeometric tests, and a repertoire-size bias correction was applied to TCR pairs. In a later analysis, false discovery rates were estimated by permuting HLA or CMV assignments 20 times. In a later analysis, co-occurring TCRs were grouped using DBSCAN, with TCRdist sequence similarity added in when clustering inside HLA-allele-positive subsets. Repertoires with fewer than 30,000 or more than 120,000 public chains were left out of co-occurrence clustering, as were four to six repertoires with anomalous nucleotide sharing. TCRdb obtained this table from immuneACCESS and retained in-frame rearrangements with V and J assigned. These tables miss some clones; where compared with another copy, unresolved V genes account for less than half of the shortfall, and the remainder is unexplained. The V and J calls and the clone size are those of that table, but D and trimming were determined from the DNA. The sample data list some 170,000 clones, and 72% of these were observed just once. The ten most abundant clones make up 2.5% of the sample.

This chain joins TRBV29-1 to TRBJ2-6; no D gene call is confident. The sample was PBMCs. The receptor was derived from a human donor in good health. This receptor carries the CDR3 CSGLEPGANVLTF. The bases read TGCAGCGGCCTAGAACCTGGGGCCAACGTCCTGACTTTC.